This T cell receptor (beta chain) was obtained from a study of T cell changes during pregnancy in multiple sclerosis (dated by TCRdb to the late 2010s). A note on the overall study: The study examined how the T cell repertoire changed over the course of pregnancy in women with multiple sclerosis.

About this clone: Its binding antigen is unknown. No base quality values were provided; no much bigger clone lies one nucleotide off.

Libraries were made using the immunoSEQ multiplex PCR assay. TCRdb took over this immuneACCESS table, retaining in-frame rearrangements with V and J assigned. Such tables are incomplete; in checked studies, under half of the missing clones stem from an unresolved V gene, and the remainder is unexplained. The sample contains about 38,000 clones, 90% of them found a single time. The ten largest make up about 0.57% of the sample. Deletion took 8 bases off V and 3 bases off J, with a span of 30 bases between the germline ends. Taken from cysteine to phenylalanine, the CDR3 has 18 residues. Of the read, only the CDR3 DNA is kept; its 54 bases are in frame from base 1. Via the germline V gene, CDR1 is SGHDT and CDR2 YYEEEE.

The clonotype comes from a female donor with multiple sclerosis, enrolled in a pregnancy study. The chain links TRBV5-6 with TRBJ2-7, with an unclear D gene assignment. The sequencing used CD4+ T cells from peripheral blood mononuclear cells, collected in the second trimester of pregnancy. The CDR3 protein is CASHQKSRLGIFGYEQYF. The DNA sequence is given as TGTGCCAGTCACCAAAAGAGTCGTCTGGGCATTTTCGGCTACGAGCAGTACTTC. Supplemented by the reference TRBV5-6 and TRBJ2-7 proteins around the CDR3, the complete variable domain is DAGVTQSPTHLIKTRGQQVTLRCSPKSGHDTVSWYQQALGQGPQFIFQYYEEEERQRGNFPDRFSGHQFPNYSSELNVNALLLGDSALYLCASHQKSRLGIFGYEQYFGPGTRLTVT.